The next 6 T cell receptor beta chains were all read from a single sample in a study of tissue T cells after allogeneic stem cell transplantation. Using immunoSEQ multiplex PCR, the repertoire was profiled, and TCRdb retains in-frame clones only, with some absent. The sample contains thousands of clones, approximately 59% of which appear only once. The sample consisted of gut tissue. The receptors come from a female BALB/c mouse in good health. MHC haplotype of the strain: H2-d.

Details on this clone: Gene names are mouse gene names. The CDR3 end lies 1 residue beyond the end of the read and is filled in from the germline J gene. V usage is TRBV12-1 and J usage is TRBJ2-4, with 8 positions matching TRBD2. The V gene's germline CDR1 is SGHSN and CDR2 HYEKVE. The CDR3 sequence is 13 residues long. V lost 5 bases and J lost 4; bases outside the gene matches: 4. The CDR3 DNA, read in part, is TGTGCCAGCTGGGGGGGCGAAGAAAACACCTTGTAC. Protein sequence: CASWGGEENTLY. The full CDR3 reads CASWGGEENTLYF.

This clone was seen only a few times. Gene names follow the mouse nomenclature. CDR3 sequence: CASGVLGQFYEQYF. CDR3 DNA, as far as it was read: TGTGCCAGCGGTGTCCTCGGACAGTTCTATGAACAGTAC. This chain joins TRBV13-2 and TRBJ2-7, with D tentatively TRBD1 (6 bases). The read ends 1 residue shy of where the CDR3 ends; the end is completed using the germline J gene. Germline CDR1 is NNHNN and CDR2 is SYGAGS (reference sequence). The CDR3 length is 14 residues. V gave up 3 bases and J gave up 3 bases, with 13 bases separating them.

This clone was counted only a few times. Mouse gene names apply. The read falls 1 residue short of the CDR3 end, and the missing part is taken from the germline J gene. V usage is TRBV13-1 and J usage is TRBJ1-3; 8 bases fit TRBD1. The V and J ends lost 5 bases and 3 bases, in that order; junction bases with no gene match: 4. The germline CDR1 and CDR2 sequences are NSHNY and SYGAGN. The CDR3 spans 14 residues. CDR3 region: CASRQGALGNTLYF. Partial CDR3 DNA: TGTGCCAGCAGGCAGGGGGCGCTTGGAAATACGCTCTAT.

Of note for this clone: Mouse gene names apply. The CDR3 goes on 1 residue after the read ends, and that part is filled in from the germline J gene. The gene calls are TRBV13-1 and TRBJ2-1; 9 positions match TRBD2. Germline CDR1 and CDR2: NSHNY and SYGAGN. The length of the CDR3 is 13 residues. V lost 5 bases and J lost 4; bases outside the gene matches: 1. CDR3 bases read: TGTGCCAGCAGCGGGACTGGGTATGCTGAGCAGTTC. Protein product: CASSGTGYAEQF. The full CDR3 protein is CASSGTGYAEQFF.

Regarding this clone: The genes are named according to mouse. The read halts 1 residue ahead of the CDR3 end, with the missing end drawn from the germline J gene. The V and J genes are TRBV31 and TRBJ1-4, with 9 bases that match TRBD1. The CDR3 is 14 amino acids. Trimming cost V 0 bases and J 5 bases; bases outside gene matches: 1. The germline CDR1 and CDR2 sequences are GKSSPN and SITVG. Incomplete CDR3 DNA: TGTGCCTGGAGTCTCGGGACAGGGAACGAAAGATTATTT. It yields the protein CAWSLGTGNERLF. The complete CDR3 protein is CAWSLGTGNERLFF.

A word on this clone: Gene labels here are mouse ones. Read sequence stops 1 residue before the CDR3 end, and the germline J gene provides the missing end. The J gene is TRBJ2-7, the V gene TRBV4, with D maybe TRBD2 (5 bases). The CDR3 is 12 amino acids. V was shortened by 5 bases and J by 3 bases, with 8 bases between the two germline ends. The germline CDR1 and CDR2 sequences are LGHDT and YNNKQL (reference sequence). The DNA read from the CDR3 is TGTGCCAGCAGCCGACTGAACTATGAACAGTAC. Encoded protein: CASSRLNYEQY. Given in full, the CDR3 is CASSRLNYEQYF.